This T cell receptor (beta chain) was observed in a study of T cells in Graves' hyperthyroidism and ophthalmopathy. In this sample, this clonotype turned up many times. Researchers amplified the TCR beta CDR3 regions from RNA transcripts. In the first-round RT-PCR of the TCR CDR3, the HTBI primer set was used. Each CDR3 protein is one row after TCRdb ran MiXCR on the multiplex PCR reads. Counted here are some 350,000 distinct CDR3 sequences, 15% to 19% occurring once; the ten biggest clones make up around 30%. The CDR3 is made up of 14 amino acids. V shed 5 bases, J shed 4 bases, and the junction held 10 bases outside the gene matches. Germline V CDR1 and CDR2: DFQATT, SNEGSKA (reference sequence).

The receptor's source is a woman between 18 and 30 years old with Graves' hyperthyroidism that later progressed to Graves' ophthalmopathy. The chain uses TRBV20-1 and TRBJ2-5; the match to TRBD1 covers 7 bases. What was sequenced was blood. CDR3 sequence reads: CSARRQGTGETQYF. DNA for the CDR3: TGCAGTGCTCGTCGACAGGGCACTGGAGAGACCCAGTACTTC.